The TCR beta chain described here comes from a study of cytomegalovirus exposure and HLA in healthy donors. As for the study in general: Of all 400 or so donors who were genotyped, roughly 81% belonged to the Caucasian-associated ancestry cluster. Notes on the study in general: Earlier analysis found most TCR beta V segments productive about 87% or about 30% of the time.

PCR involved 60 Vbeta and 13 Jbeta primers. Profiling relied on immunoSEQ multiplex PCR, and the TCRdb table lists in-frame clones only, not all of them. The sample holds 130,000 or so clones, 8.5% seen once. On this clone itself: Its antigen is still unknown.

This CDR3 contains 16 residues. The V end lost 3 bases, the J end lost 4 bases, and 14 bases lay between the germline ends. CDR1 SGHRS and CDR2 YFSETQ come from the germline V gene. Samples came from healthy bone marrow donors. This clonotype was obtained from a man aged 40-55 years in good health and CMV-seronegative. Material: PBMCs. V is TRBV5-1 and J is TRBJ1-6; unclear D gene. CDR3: CASSSSGDPYNSPLHF. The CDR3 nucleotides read TGCGCCAGCAGCTCTTCAGGCGACCCTTATAATTCACCCCTCCACTTT.